Included here is one T cell receptor beta chain sequence, with context. This record comes from a study of shared T cell receptors in the human thymus. Generated by immunoSEQ multiplex PCR, the TCRdb table keeps only in-frame clones and is missing some. The sample shows some 700,000 clones, approximately 85% of them seen only once. Looked up from germline, CDR1 is SGHKS and CDR2 is YYEKEE (reference sequence). V dropped 4 bases and J dropped 4 bases, with 17 bases sitting between them. The CDR3 has 15 amino acids. These sequences were also reported in another study, on human thymus T cells. From that study: Thymic tissue was derived from resections collected during corrective heart surgery. Among thymic and blood repertoires, usage of V and J genes appeared biased.

V is TRBV5-5 and J is TRBJ1-2; maybe TRBD1 (5 bases). The receptor was isolated from a girl under three years old with a congenital heart defect. The sequenced material came from thymocytes. The CDR3 spells CASSIGQGPTYGYTF. CDR3 in DNA: TGTGCCAGCAGCATCGGACAAGGACCCACCTATGGCTACACCTTC.